This T cell receptor (beta chain) was found in a study of T cells in Graves' hyperthyroidism and ophthalmopathy. Exclusion criteria comprised uncontrolled infection, other autoimmune disease, pregnancy or lactation. General observations from the study: Most expanded thyroid clonotypes above 0.001 recurred in blood.

Worth noting for this clonotype: Its specificity is not known.

The investigators amplified TCR beta CDR3 regions from RNA transcripts. With the HTBI primer set, the TCR CDR3 went through a first round of RT-PCR. TCRdb reanalysed the multiplex PCR reads using MiXCR and keeps one entry per CDR3 protein. The profile covers about 400,000 distinct CDR3 sequences, with approximately 15% appearing a single time and around 19% taken by the ten largest. Source material: blood. The sequence was obtained from a woman younger than 45 with Graves' ophthalmopathy.

The CDR3 sequence: CASSAGGEDTQYF. CDR3 nucleotides: TGTGCCAGCAGCGCGGGGGGCGAAGATACGCAGTATTTT. The chain has TRBV7-6 and TRBJ2-3; 8 nucleotides match TRBD2. The CDR3 runs to 13 residues. Germline trimming cut 5 bases from V and 5 bases from J; bases unmatched to any gene: 3. Germline V lookup: CDR1 SGHVS, CDR2 FNYEAQ.